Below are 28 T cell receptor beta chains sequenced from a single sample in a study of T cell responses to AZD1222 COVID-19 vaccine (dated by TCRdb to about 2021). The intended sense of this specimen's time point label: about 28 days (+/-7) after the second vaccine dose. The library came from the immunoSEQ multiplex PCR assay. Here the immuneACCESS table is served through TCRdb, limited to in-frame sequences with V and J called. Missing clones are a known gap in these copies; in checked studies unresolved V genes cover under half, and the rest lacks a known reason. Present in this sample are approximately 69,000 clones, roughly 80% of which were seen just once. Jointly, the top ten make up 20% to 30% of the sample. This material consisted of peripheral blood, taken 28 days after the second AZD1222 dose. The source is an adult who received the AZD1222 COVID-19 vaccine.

CDR3 nucleotide sequence: TGTGCCAGCAGCTTGGGGGACCGATCCTACATTGGAAACACCATATATTTT. Translation gives CASSLGDRSYIGNTIYF. The chain uses TRBV5-6 and TRBJ1-3; D is perhaps TRBD1 (5 bases). Germline lookup yields CDR1 SGHDT and CDR2 YYEEEE. Trimming pared 0 bases from V and 3 bases from J, leaving 16 bases between. The CDR3 consists of 17 residues.

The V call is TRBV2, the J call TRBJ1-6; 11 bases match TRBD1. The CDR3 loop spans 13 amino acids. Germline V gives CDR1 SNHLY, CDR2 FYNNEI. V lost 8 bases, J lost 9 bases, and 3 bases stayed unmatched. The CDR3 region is CASGQGAASPLHF. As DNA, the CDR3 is TGTGCCAGCGGACAGGGGGCCGCTTCACCCCTCCACTTT.

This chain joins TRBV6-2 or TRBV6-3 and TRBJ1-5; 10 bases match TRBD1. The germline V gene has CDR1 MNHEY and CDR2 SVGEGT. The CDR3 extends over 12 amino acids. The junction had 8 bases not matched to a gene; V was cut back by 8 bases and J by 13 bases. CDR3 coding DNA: TGTGCCAGCTGCCGGGACAGGGGAACTCAGCATTTT. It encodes CASCRDRGTQHF.

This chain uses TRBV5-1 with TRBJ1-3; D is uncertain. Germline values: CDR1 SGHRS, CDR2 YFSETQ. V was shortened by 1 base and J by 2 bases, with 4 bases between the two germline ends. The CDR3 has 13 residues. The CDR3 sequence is CASSLIAGNTIYF. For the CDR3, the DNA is TGCGCCAGCAGCTTGATCGCTGGAAACACCATATATTTT.

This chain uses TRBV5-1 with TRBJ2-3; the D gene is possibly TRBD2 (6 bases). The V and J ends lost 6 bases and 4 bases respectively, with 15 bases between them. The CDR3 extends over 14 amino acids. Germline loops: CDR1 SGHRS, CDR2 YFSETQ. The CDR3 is CASNSGGAADTQYF. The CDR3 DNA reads TGCGCCAGCAATTCGGGCGGGGCGGCAGATACGCAGTATTTT.

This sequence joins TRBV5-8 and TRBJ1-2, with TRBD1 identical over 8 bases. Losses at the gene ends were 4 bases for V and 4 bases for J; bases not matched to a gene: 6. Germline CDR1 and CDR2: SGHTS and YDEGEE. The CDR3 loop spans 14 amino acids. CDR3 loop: CASSADRGGYGYTF. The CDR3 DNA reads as TGTGCCAGCAGCGCCGACAGGGGAGGCTATGGCTACACCTTC.

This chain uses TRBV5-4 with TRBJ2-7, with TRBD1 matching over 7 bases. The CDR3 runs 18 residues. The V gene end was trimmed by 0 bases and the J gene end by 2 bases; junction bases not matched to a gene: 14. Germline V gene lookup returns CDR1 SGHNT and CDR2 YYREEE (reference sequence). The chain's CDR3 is CASSLDPYRGSRPYEQYF. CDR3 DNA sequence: TGTGCCAGCAGCTTGGACCCGTACAGGGGCAGTAGGCCCTACGAGCAGTACTTC.

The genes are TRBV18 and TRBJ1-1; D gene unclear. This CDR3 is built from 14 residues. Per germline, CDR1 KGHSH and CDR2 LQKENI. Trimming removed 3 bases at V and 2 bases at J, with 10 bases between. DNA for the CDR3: TGTGCCAGCTCACCTAGCGGGGATAACACTGAAGCTTTCTTT. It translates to CASSPSGDNTEAFF.

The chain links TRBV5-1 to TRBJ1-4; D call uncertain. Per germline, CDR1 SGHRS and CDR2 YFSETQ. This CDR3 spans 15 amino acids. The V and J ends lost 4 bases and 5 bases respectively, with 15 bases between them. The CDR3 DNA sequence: TGCGCCAGCAGCGTCGGACCGAGCCAAAATGAAAAACTGTTTTTT. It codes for CASSVGPSQNEKLFF.

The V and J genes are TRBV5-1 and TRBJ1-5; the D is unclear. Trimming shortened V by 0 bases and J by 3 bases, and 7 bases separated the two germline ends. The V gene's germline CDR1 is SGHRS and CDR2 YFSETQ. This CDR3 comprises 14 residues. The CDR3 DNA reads TGCGCCAGCAGCTTGGCCGATCCCAATCAGCCCCAGCATTTT. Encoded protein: CASSLADPNQPQHF.

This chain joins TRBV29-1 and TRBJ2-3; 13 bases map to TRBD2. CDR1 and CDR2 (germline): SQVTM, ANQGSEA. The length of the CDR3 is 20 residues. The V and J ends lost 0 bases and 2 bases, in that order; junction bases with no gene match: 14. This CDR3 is CSVEDPLLTSGRANTDTQYF. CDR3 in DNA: TGCAGCGTTGAAGATCCCCTTCTAACTAGCGGGAGGGCCAACACAGATACGCAGTATTTT.

Here the CDR3 reads CASSYSRGTYGYTF. The CDR3 nucleotides are TGTGCCAGCAGTTACTCGAGAGGGACCTATGGCTACACCTTC. This rearrangement joins TRBV6-5 to TRBJ1-2; a weak D match, TRBD1 (5 bases). The CDR3 consists of 14 residues. Germline CDR1 reads MNHEY; CDR2 reads SVGAGI. The V end lost 0 bases, the J end lost 4 bases, and 9 bases lay between the germline ends.

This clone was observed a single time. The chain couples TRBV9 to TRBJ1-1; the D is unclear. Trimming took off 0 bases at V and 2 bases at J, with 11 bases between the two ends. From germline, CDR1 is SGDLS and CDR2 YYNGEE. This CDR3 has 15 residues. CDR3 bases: TGTGCCAGCAGCGTAGTAAGAGGCTTAAACACTGAAGCTTTCTTT. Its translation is CASSVVRGLNTEAFF.

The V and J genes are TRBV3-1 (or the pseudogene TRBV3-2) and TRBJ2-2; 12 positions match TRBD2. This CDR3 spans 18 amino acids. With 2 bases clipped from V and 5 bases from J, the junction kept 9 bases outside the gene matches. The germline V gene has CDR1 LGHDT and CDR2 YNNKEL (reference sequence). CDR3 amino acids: CASSQNPGLAGRTGELFF. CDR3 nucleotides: TGTGCCAGCAGCCAAAATCCCGGACTAGCGGGAAGAACCGGGGAGCTGTTTTTT.

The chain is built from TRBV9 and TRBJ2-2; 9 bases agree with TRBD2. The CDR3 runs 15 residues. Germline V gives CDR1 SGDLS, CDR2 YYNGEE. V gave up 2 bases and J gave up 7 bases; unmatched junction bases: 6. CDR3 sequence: CASSVIAGAVGELFF. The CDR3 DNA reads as TGTGCCAGCAGCGTGATAGCGGGAGCCGTCGGGGAGCTGTTTTTT. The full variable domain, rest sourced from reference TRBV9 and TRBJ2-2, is DSGVTQTPKHLITATGQRVTLRCSPRSGDLSVYWYQQSLDQGLQFLIQYYNGEERAKGNILERFSAQQFPDLHSELNLSSLELGDSALYFCASSVIAGAVGELFFGEGSRLTVL.

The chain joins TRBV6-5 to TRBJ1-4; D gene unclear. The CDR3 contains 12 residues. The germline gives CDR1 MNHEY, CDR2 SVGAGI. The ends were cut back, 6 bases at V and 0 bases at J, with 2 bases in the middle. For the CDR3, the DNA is TGTGCCAGCAGCCCAACTAATGAAAAACTGTTTTTT. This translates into CASSPTNEKLFF.

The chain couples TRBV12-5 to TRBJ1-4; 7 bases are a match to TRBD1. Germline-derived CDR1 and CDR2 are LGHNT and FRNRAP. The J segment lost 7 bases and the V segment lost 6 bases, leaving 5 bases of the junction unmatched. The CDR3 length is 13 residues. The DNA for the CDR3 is TGTGCTAGTGGGCCAGACAGGGCTGAAAAACTGTTTTTT. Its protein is CASGPDRAEKLFF. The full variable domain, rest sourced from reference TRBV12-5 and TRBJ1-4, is DARVTQTPRHKVTEMGQEVTMRCQPILGHNTVFWYRQTMMQGLELLAYFRNRAPLDDSGMPKDRFSAEMPDATLATLKIQPSEPRDSAVYFCASGPDRAEKLFFGSGTQLSVL.

As DNA, the CDR3 is TGTGCCAGTCAGACCGGGACTAGCATGGGAGAGACCCAGTACTTC. This sequence encodes CASQTGTSMGETQYF. The V gene is TRBV19, the J gene TRBJ2-5; 9 bases are shared with TRBD2. The germline gives CDR1 LNHDA, CDR2 SQIVND (reference sequence). V shed 8 bases, J shed 4 bases, and the junction held 11 bases outside the gene matches. The CDR3 spans 15 residues.

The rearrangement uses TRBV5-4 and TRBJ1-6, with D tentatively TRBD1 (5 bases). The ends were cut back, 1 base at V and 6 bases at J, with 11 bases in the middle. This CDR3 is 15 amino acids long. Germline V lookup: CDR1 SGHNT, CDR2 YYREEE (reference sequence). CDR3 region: CASSLLGDPNSPLHF. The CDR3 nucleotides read TGTGCCAGCAGCTTGTTAGGGGACCCTAATTCACCCCTCCACTTT.

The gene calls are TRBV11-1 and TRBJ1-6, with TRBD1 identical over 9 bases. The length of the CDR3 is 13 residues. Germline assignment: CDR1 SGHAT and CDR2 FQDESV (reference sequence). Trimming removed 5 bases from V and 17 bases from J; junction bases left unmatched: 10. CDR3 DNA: TGTGCCAGCAGCCATAACACACAGGGGGCCTTCCACTTT. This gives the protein CASSHNTQGAFHF.

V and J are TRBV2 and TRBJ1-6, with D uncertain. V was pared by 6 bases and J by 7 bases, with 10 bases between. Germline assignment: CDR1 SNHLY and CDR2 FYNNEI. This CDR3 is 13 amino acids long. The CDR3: CASRTELNSPLHF. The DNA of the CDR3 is TGTGCCAGCAGAACCGAACTCAATTCACCCCTCCACTTT.

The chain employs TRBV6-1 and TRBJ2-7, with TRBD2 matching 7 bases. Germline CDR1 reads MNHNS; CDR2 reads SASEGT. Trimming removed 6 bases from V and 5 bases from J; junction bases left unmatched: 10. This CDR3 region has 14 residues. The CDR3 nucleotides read TGTGCCAGCAGCGACGGGGGGTTGGGCGACGAGCAGTACTTC. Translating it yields CASSDGGLGDEQYF.

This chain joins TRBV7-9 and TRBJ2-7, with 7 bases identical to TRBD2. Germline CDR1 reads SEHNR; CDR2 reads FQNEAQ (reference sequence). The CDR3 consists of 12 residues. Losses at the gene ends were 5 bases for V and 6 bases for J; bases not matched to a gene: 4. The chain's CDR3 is CASSPWEGEQYF. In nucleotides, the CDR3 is TGTGCCAGCAGCCCCTGGGAGGGCGAGCAGTACTTC.

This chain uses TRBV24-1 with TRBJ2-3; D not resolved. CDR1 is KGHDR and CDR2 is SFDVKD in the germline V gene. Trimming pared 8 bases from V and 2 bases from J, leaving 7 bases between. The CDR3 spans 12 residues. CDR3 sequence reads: CATKPVTDTQYF. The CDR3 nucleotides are TGTGCCACCAAACCCGTCACAGATACGCAGTATTTT.

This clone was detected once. The CDR3 is CASSSNYGYTF. CDR3 coding DNA: TGTGCCAGCAGCAGTAACTATGGCTACACCTTC. The genes are TRBV9 and TRBJ1-2, with D uncertain. CDR3 size: 11 residues. The V gene lost 4 bases and the J gene lost 1 base, with 2 bases spanning the gap. The germline gives CDR1 SGDLS, CDR2 YYNGEE.

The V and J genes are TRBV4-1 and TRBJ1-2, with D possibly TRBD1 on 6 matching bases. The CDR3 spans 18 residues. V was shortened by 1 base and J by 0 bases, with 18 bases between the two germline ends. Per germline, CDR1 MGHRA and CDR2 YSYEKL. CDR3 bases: TGCGCCAGCAGCCAAGGAAGGGGGACACTTATACCTAACTATGGCTACACCTTC. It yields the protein CASSQGRGTLIPNYGYTF.

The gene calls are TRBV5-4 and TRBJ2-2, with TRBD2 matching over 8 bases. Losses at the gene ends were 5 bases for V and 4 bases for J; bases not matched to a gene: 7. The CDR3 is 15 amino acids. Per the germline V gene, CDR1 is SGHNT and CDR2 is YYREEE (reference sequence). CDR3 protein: CASSSGGPGTGELFF. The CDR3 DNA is TGTGCCAGCAGTTCGGGGGGGCCCGGCACCGGGGAGCTGTTTTTT.

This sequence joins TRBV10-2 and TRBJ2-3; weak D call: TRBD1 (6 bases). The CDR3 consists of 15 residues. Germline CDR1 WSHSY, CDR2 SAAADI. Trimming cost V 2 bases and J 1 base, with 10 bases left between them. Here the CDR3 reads CASSEAGAGTDTQYF. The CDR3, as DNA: TGCGCCAGCAGTGAGGCAGGGGCTGGCACAGATACGCAGTATTTT.